This passage covers 28 T cell receptor beta chains from one sample sequenced in a study of T-cell reconstitution after alpha-beta-depleted transplantation in children. This sample's TCRbeta library carried unique molecular identifier barcodes. TCRdb re-called the PCR reads with MiXCR, one entry per CDR3 protein. The sample contains approximately 190,000 distinct CDR3 sequences, around 7.7% of which appear only once. The sample was PBMCs, mostly from graft donor cells, taken 360 days after TCRalphabeta/CD19-depleted stem cell transplant. These receptors were taken from a male patient aged 2 to 10 who had a stem cell transplant for acute myeloid leukemia, so the T cells may come from the graft donor.

There are a few counts of this clonotype. The chain joins TRBV10-3 to TRBJ1-2; possible D gene TRBD1, 5 bases. CDR1 is ENHRY, CDR2 SYGVKD, per germline. The CDR3 extends over 14 amino acids. V was pared by 8 bases and J by 6 bases, with 19 bases between. CDR3 nucleotides: TGTGCCATCGTTGCAGGGTCAAAGGTCGATGGCTACACCTTC. This codes for CAIVAGSKVDGYTF.

The chain employs TRBV15 and TRBJ2-7, with D possibly matching TRBD1 (6 bases). Between the trimmed V and J ends, which lost 0 bases and 12 bases, there was a span of 24 bases. Germline CDR1 LNHNV, CDR2 YYDKDF (reference sequence). The CDR3 is 16 amino acids. CDR3 region: CATSRDPYRAEAGPYF. CDR3 in DNA: TGTGCCACCAGCAGAGATCCTTACAGGGCCGAAGCAGGGCCGTACTTC. The variable domain in full, with the rest retrieved from reference TRBV15 and TRBJ2-7, is DAMVIQNPRYQVTQFGKPVTLSCSQTLNHNVMYWYQQKSSQAPKLLFHYYDKDFNNEADTPDNFQSRRPNTSFCFLDIRSPGLGDTAMYLCATSRDPYRAEAGPYFGPGTRLTVT.

J is TRBJ1-4 and V is TRBV18; tentative D call: TRBD1 (6 bases). Germline loops: CDR1 KGHSH, CDR2 LQKENI. The CDR3 runs to 13 residues. With 6 bases removed from V and 6 bases from J, the gap between germline ends came to 11 bases. CDR3 bases: TGTGCCAGCTCGCGGACAGTTGATGAAAAACTGTTTTTT. Amino acids: CASSRTVDEKLFF.

Many counts were recorded for this clonotype. This chain joins TRBV5-4 and TRBJ2-1, with D uncertain. This CDR3 is built from 14 residues. V was clipped by 0 bases and J by 5 bases, with 9 bases between them. Germline CDR1 and CDR2: SGHNT and YYREEE (reference sequence). The CDR3 protein is CASSLVREDNEQFF. CDR3 DNA: TGTGCCAGCAGCTTGGTGCGAGAGGACAATGAGCAGTTCTTC.

This clonotype was detected a few times. This chain uses TRBV5-1 with TRBJ2-7; TRBD2 agrees at 13 bases. The CDR3 covers 15 residues. CDR1 and CDR2 from the germline V gene are SGHRS and YFSETQ. The V segment lost 4 bases and the J segment 5 bases; nucleotides outside the gene matches: 6. CDR3 bases: TGCGCCAGCAGCCCTTGGACTAGCGGGAGCGACGAGCAGTACTTC. Translating gives CASSPWTSGSDEQYF.

This clonotype came up a few times. V gene TRBV27 combines with J gene TRBJ1-6; the D is unclear. Germline lookup yields CDR1 MNHEY and CDR2 SMNVEV (reference sequence). CDR3 size: 14 residues. Trimming pared 4 bases from V and 7 bases from J, leaving 11 bases between. The CDR3 spells CASSYGRRNSPLHF. The CDR3 bases are TGTGCCAGCAGTTACGGACGGCGGAATTCACCCCTCCACTTT.

This clonotype was seen many times. V is TRBV5-1 and J is TRBJ2-3; D is unresolved. CDR3 length: 14 residues. Germline V gives CDR1 SGHRS, CDR2 YFSETQ. The V end lost 3 bases, the J end lost 3 bases, and 11 bases lay between the germline ends. The CDR3 DNA sequence: TGCGCCAGCAGCTCCCCACCCCGAACAGATACGCAGTATTTT. Its translation is CASSSPPRTDTQYF.

V usage is TRBV27 and J usage is TRBJ2-3; 7 bases are shared with TRBD1. Germline trimming cut 6 bases from V and 2 bases from J; bases unmatched to any gene: 17. Per germline, CDR1 MNHEY and CDR2 SMNVEV (reference sequence). This CDR3 has 18 amino acids. The DNA for the CDR3 is TGTGCCAGCAGCGACAGCGCTACACAGGGGAAATACACAGATACGCAGTATTTT. This encodes CASSDSATQGKYTDTQYF.

The chain recombines TRBV12-3 or TRBV12-4 with TRBJ1-5; 7 bases fit TRBD1. This CDR3 region has 15 residues. Trimming took 6 bases from V and 5 from J; bases not matched to a gene: 10. The CDR3 spells CASRDDREGDQPQHF. The CDR3 DNA reads TGTGCCAGCAGAGACGACAGGGAAGGCGATCAGCCCCAGCATTTT.

V usage is TRBV20-1 and J usage is TRBJ2-5; D is perhaps TRBD1 (6 bases). V gave up 1 base and J gave up 1 base, with 10 bases separating them. Germline V gene lookup returns CDR1 DFQATT and CDR2 SNEGSKA (reference sequence). The CDR3 is made up of 14 amino acids. The CDR3 region is CSARVGQPQETQYF. The CDR3 DNA reads TGCAGTGCTAGAGTCGGACAGCCCCAAGAGACCCAGTACTTC.

There are many counts of this clonotype. The V call is TRBV29-1, the J call TRBJ1-1; D gene unclear. Germline CDR1 SQVTM, CDR2 ANQGSEA. The V end lost 8 bases, the J end lost 3 bases, and 13 bases lay between the germline ends. CDR3 length: 12 residues. CDR3 sequence: CSLRTWDTEAFF. The CDR3 nucleotides read TGCAGCCTCCGCACATGGGACACTGAAGCTTTCTTT.

This clonotype occurred a few times. The CDR3 loop is CASSPSRVGMTDTQYF. The CDR3 DNA follows: TGCGCCAGCAGCCCCTCCAGGGTTGGCATGACAGATACGCAGTATTTT. The chain employs TRBV5-1 and TRBJ2-3; D is perhaps TRBD1 (5 bases). There are 16 residues in the CDR3. V lost 4 bases and J 3 bases, leaving 18 bases between the germline ends. Germline CDR1 SGHRS, CDR2 YFSETQ.

In DNA form, the CDR3 reads TGCAGTGCTAGAGAGGAGGGCGGGACAGGCGCCTACGAGCAGTACTTC. Translated: CSAREEGGTGAYEQYF. This chain links TRBV20-1 with TRBJ2-7; 8 nucleotides line up with TRBD1. Trimming cost V 0 bases and J 2 bases; bases outside gene matches: 9. The CDR3 is made up of 16 amino acids. The V gene's germline CDR1 is DFQATT and CDR2 SNEGSKA (reference sequence).

This clonotype came up many times. The chain uses TRBV12-3 or TRBV12-4 and TRBJ1-2; a possible D gene is TRBD1 (6 bases). V dropped 6 bases and J dropped 2 bases, with 10 bases sitting between them. The CDR3 runs to 13 residues. Here the CDR3 DNA reads TGTGCCAGCAGCCCCGGACAGAACTATGGCTACACCTTC. Its translation is CASSPGQNYGYTF.

The rearrangement links TRBV5-1 to TRBJ2-1, with D hard to call. The germline V and J ends were trimmed by 4 bases and 8 bases, with 16 bases remaining between them. The CDR3 runs 14 residues. Germline values: CDR1 SGHRS, CDR2 YFSETQ. CDR3 nucleotide sequence: TGCGCCAGCAGCCGCGACGGGTTTGTATATGAGCAGTTCTTC. Translating it yields CASSRDGFVYEQFF.

Comment on this clonotype: The germline gene is not matched at one end of the junction; a read error may be the cause. The rearrangement joins TRBV7-7 to TRBJ2-1; D uncertain. This CDR3 has 17 residues. Germline V gives CDR1 SSHAT, CDR2 FNYEAQ (reference sequence). This CDR3 reads CASSLGPPGRLYNEQFF. DNA of the CDR3: TGTGCTAGCAGCTTAGGACCGCCAGGTCGACTTTACAATGAGCAGTTCTTC.

The V and J genes are TRBV5-1 and TRBJ2-7; 8 positions match TRBD1. CDR3 size: 15 residues. After removal of 0 bases from V and 3 bases from J, the junction contained 5 bases not matched to a gene. Germline loops: CDR1 SGHRS, CDR2 YFSETQ. The CDR3 sequence is CASSLEPRGHYEQYF. Here the CDR3 DNA reads TGCGCCAGCAGCTTGGAGCCCAGGGGGCACTACGAGCAGTACTTC.

In its sample, this clonotype was seen a few times. V is TRBV29-1 and J is TRBJ2-5, with D hard to call. Trimming shortened V by 3 bases and J by 3 bases, and 5 bases separated the two germline ends. Germline CDR1 reads SQVTM; CDR2 reads ANQGSEA. The CDR3 is made up of 11 amino acids. This CDR3 is CSVEKEETQYF. The CDR3 DNA reads as TGCAGCGTTGAGAAGGAAGAGACCCAGTACTTC.

This clonotype appeared a few times. The chain recombines TRBV20-1 with TRBJ2-5; TRBD2 aligns across 7 bases. V trimming: 0 bases; J trimming: 3 bases; junction bases outside the gene matches: 7. Germline values: CDR1 DFQATT, CDR2 SNEGSKA (reference sequence). The CDR3 is made up of 15 amino acids. In DNA, the CDR3 is TGCAGTGCTAGAGATTGGGGGGGGAGCAAAGAGACCCAGTACTTC. Protein: CSARDWGGSKETQYF.

This clonotype has a count of ten or more. For the CDR3, the DNA is TGTGCCAGCACCGGAGCTAAGAAGGCAAACAATGAGCAGTTCTTC. It codes for CASTGAKKANNEQFF. The chain joins TRBV6-1 to TRBJ2-1; unclear D gene. V lost 7 bases, J lost 5 bases, and 18 bases lay in between. Germline V CDR1 and CDR2: MNHNS, SASEGT. The CDR3 has 15 amino acids.

The table lists this clonotype with a few counts. The V and J genes are TRBV11-1 and TRBJ1-1; 8 bases match TRBD1. Germline trimming cut 5 bases from V and 5 bases from J; bases unmatched to any gene: 7. The CDR3 loop spans 14 amino acids. Per germline, CDR1 SGHAT and CDR2 FQDESV (reference sequence). CDR3 in DNA: TGTGCCAGCAGCGGCAGGGGGCTATGGACTGAAGCTTTCTTT. It encodes CASSGRGLWTEAFF.

This clonotype was seen a handful of times. Here the CDR3 reads CASSLGVLSYNEQFF. In nucleotides, the CDR3 is TGTGCCAGCAGCCTCGGGGTCCTCTCCTACAATGAGCAGTTCTTC. The chain couples TRBV3-1 to TRBJ2-1; TRBD2 is a possible D gene (5 bases). Germline V gives CDR1 LGHDT, CDR2 YNNKEL (reference sequence). The CDR3 is made up of 15 amino acids. V was clipped by 4 bases and J by 0 bases, with 10 bases between them.

This clonotype has a count of ten or more. The chain recombines TRBV29-1 with TRBJ2-3, with D possibly being TRBD2 (6 bases). The CDR3 has 13 residues. Per germline, CDR1 SQVTM and CDR2 ANQGSEA. V was cut by 5 bases and J by 4 bases, with 13 bases left in between. CDR3 nucleotides: TGCAGCGTTACACTCGGGAGAGCAGATACGCAGTATTTT. Residues: CSVTLGRADTQYF.

This clonotype has at least ten counts. The gene calls are TRBV18 and TRBJ1-1, with D maybe TRBD1 (5 bases). V lost 1 base and J lost 1, with 7 bases in between. Germline CDR1 KGHSH, CDR2 LQKENI. The CDR3 has 14 amino acids. The CDR3 protein is CASSPQGQNTEAFF. DNA for the CDR3: TGTGCCAGCTCACCACAGGGGCAGAACACTGAAGCTTTCTTT. Based on the CDR3 plus reference TRBV18 and TRBJ1-1, the full variable domain is NAGVMQNPRHLVRRRGQEARLRCSPMKGHSHVYWYRQLPEEGLKFMVYLQKENIIDESGMPKERFSAEFPKEGPSILRIQQVVRGDSAAYFCASSPQGQNTEAFFGQGTRLTVV.

This chain uses TRBV4-3 with TRBJ2-1; D gene ambiguous. The V end lost 1 base, the J end lost 6 bases, and 13 bases lay between the germline ends. The CDR3 covers 15 residues. CDR1 and CDR2 from the germline V gene are LGHNA and YSLEER. In DNA, the CDR3 is TGCGCCAGCAGCCAAGGGAGAGGTGGGGTCAATGAGCAGTTCTTC. Its protein is CASSQGRGGVNEQFF.

This clonotype showed up just a few times. The chain carries TRBV25-1 and TRBJ2-5; the D call may be TRBD1 or TRBD2 (5 bases each). CDR3 size: 17 residues. V was clipped by 2 bases and J by 3 bases, with 19 bases between them. Germline CDR1 reads MGHDK; CDR2 reads SYGVNS. DNA for the CDR3: TGTGCCAGCAGTGAACTTGCCGGGGCCGGCAGGGAAGAGACCCAGTACTTC. Translating it yields CASSELAGAGREETQYF.

This clonotype was counted only a few times. The V and J genes are TRBV12-3 or TRBV12-4 and TRBJ2-1; TRBD2 matches at 8 bases. Unmatched junction bases numbered 17, after V lost 3 bases and J lost 10 bases. The CDR3 is 17 residues long. CDR3 amino acids: CASSFWGSGRGGGEQFF. The CDR3 DNA sequence: TGTGCCAGCAGTTTTTGGGGGAGCGGGAGAGGGGGTGGAGAGCAGTTCTTC.

This clonotype was detected many times. V usage is TRBV20-1 and J usage is TRBJ2-3; TRBD2 aligns across 8 bases. The germline V gene has CDR1 DFQATT and CDR2 SNEGSKA (reference sequence). The CDR3 consists of 15 residues. V lost 2 bases and J lost 6; bases outside the gene matches: 10. The CDR3 nucleotides read TGCAGTGCTAGAACGGCACTAGCGGAGGTCGATACGCAGTATTTT. Translated, it gives CSARTALAEVDTQYF.